These T cell receptor beta chains were read from a single sample in a study of blood T cells in healthy people across ages. TCRdb independently ran MiXCR on the 5' RACE reads; one entry per CDR3 protein. The profile shows around 1.7 million distinct CDR3 sequences, 25% to 30% of them singletons. Sequencing was done on a sample of blood. The receptors derive from a woman in her twenties or thirties in good health. The CDR3 runs from the conserved cysteine through the conserved F or W. Each record gives: clone size, V gene, D gene, J gene, CDR3 DNA, CDR3 protein. D genes are given only for firm matches. Clone size is not always given. Where it is, it says once, few, many or a class for expanded clones.

clone size: .; V gene: TRBV2; D gene: .; J gene: TRBJ2-3; CDR3 DNA: TGTGCCAGCGACGGTTCCGATACGCAGTATTTT; CDR3 protein: CASDGSDTQYF
clone size: .; V gene: TRBV12-3/TRBV12-4; D gene: .; J gene: TRBJ2-7; CDR3 DNA: TGTGCCAGCACTGCCCCCCTTGCCAACTCCTACGAGCAGTACTTC; CDR3 protein: CASTAPLANSYEQYF
clone size: .; V gene: TRBV4-2; D gene: TRBD1; J gene: TRBJ2-5; CDR3 DNA: TGTGCCAGCAGCCAAGTCGGACAGGGCGGGACCCAGTACTTC; CDR3 protein: CASSQVGQGGTQYF
clone size: .; V gene: TRBV29-1; D gene: .; J gene: TRBJ2-7; CDR3 DNA: TGCAGCGTTGAAAGGGACCGAAACTACGAGCAGTACTTC; CDR3 protein: CSVERDRNYEQYF
clone size: many; V gene: TRBV7-6; D gene: .; J gene: TRBJ2-7; CDR3 DNA: TGTGCCAGCAGCTTATCAGGGGAGAGGGGCGAGCAGTACTTC; CDR3 protein: CASSLSGERGEQYF
clone size: .; V gene: TRBV6-1; D gene: .; J gene: TRBJ1-5; CDR3 DNA: TGTGCCAGCAGTCCTGGCAGTAGCAATCAGCCCCAGCATTTT; CDR3 protein: CASSPGSSNQPQHF
clone size: many; V gene: TRBV5-1; D gene: .; J gene: TRBJ2-5; CDR3 DNA: TGCGCCAGCAGCCTCCCCACAGAGACCCAGTACTTC; CDR3 protein: CASSLPTETQYF
clone size: few; V gene: TRBV10-1; D gene: TRBD2; J gene: TRBJ2-3; CDR3 DNA: TGCGCCAGCAGTGAGGGACGGGCTAGCGGGAGAAATACGCAGTATTTT; CDR3 protein: CASSEGRASGRNTQYF
clone size: .; V gene: TRBV12-3/TRBV12-4; D gene: TRBD2; J gene: TRBJ2-7; CDR3 DNA: TGTGCCAGCAGTCATCAAGCGGGGGGAACCTACGAGCAGTACTTC; CDR3 protein: CASSHQAGGTYEQYF
clone size: few; V gene: TRBV7-2; D gene: .; J gene: TRBJ2-7; CDR3 DNA: TGTGCCAGCAGAACCGGGACGGTTCCCTACGAGCAGTACTTC; CDR3 protein: CASRTGTVPYEQYF
clone size: many; V gene: TRBV9; D gene: TRBD2; J gene: TRBJ2-6; CDR3 DNA: TGTGCCAGCAGCGTAGGGGCGGGGGGCCCCCTCTCTGGGGCCAACGTCCTGACTTTC; CDR3 protein: CASSVGAGGPLSGANVLTF
clone size: .; V gene: TRBV5-5; D gene: TRBD1; J gene: TRBJ2-1; CDR3 DNA: TGTGCCAGCAGCTTGGGGGACAGGGTAACGCATGAGCAGTTCTTC; CDR3 protein: CASSLGDRVTHEQFF
clone size: .; V gene: TRBV29-1; D gene: .; J gene: TRBJ2-2; CDR3 DNA: TGCAGCGGTGGGGACCCCGCAAACACCGGGGAGCTGTTTTTT; CDR3 protein: CSGGDPANTGELFF
clone size: once; V gene: TRBV9; D gene: .; J gene: TRBJ2-5; CDR3 DNA: TGTGCCAGCAGCGTAGTAAGCCAGGGCGGGGAGACCCAGTACTTC; CDR3 protein: CASSVVSQGGETQYF
clone size: .; V gene: TRBV6-2/TRBV6-3; D gene: .; J gene: TRBJ2-2; CDR3 DNA: TGTGCCAGCAGTTACGCCGGGCGGGACACCGGGGAGCTGTTTTTT; CDR3 protein: CASSYAGRDTGELFF
clone size: few; V gene: TRBV6-1; D gene: TRBD2; J gene: TRBJ2-7; CDR3 DNA: TGTGCCAGCACCGGGACTAGCGGGAAACAGAGCTCCTACAATGAGCAGTACTTC; CDR3 protein: CASTGTSGKQSSYNEQYF
clone size: .; V gene: TRBV20-1; D gene: TRBD2; J gene: TRBJ2-3; CDR3 DNA: TGCAGTGCCCCTTTAGCGGGAGCACCAGATACGCAGTATTTT; CDR3 protein: CSAPLAGAPDTQYF
clone size: many; V gene: TRBV6-6; D gene: TRBD1; J gene: TRBJ2-4; CDR3 DNA: TGTGCCAGCAGACCCCTCCGGGACAGGGGGGGTGGAATTCAGTACTTC; CDR3 protein: CASRPLRDRGGGIQYF
clone size: .; V gene: TRBV12-3/TRBV12-4; D gene: TRBD2; J gene: TRBJ2-7; CDR3 DNA: TGTGCCAGCAGTTTAGAAGCGGGAGGGCCACACGAGCAGTACTTC; CDR3 protein: CASSLEAGGPHEQYF
clone size: .; V gene: TRBV7-9; D gene: .; J gene: TRBJ1-1; CDR3 DNA: TGTGCCAGCAGCTTGTTGAGCAGGAACACTGAAGCTTTCTTT; CDR3 protein: CASSLLSRNTEAFF
clone size: .; V gene: TRBV20-1; D gene: .; J gene: TRBJ2-3; CDR3 DNA: TGCAGTGCTAGTAGCGCCCGCCCCACAGATACGCAGTATTTT; CDR3 protein: CSASSARPTDTQYF
clone size: .; V gene: TRBV30; D gene: .; J gene: TRBJ2-7; CDR3 DNA: TGTGCCTGGACAGGCCACTACGAGCAGTACTTC; CDR3 protein: CAWTGHYEQYF
clone size: .; V gene: TRBV20-1; D gene: TRBD1; J gene: TRBJ2-7; CDR3 DNA: TGCAGTGCTAGAAAAGACAGGGGCAACGAGCAGTACTTC; CDR3 protein: CSARKDRGNEQYF
clone size: .; V gene: TRBV20-1; D gene: .; J gene: TRBJ1-4; CDR3 DNA: TGCAGTGCTAGCCGGGCCAGGGATGTTGAAAAACTGTTTTTT; CDR3 protein: CSASRARDVEKLFF
clone size: many; V gene: TRBV20-1; D gene: TRBD2; J gene: TRBJ2-1; CDR3 DNA: TGCAGCTTTAGCGGGGGGGCGGCGAATGAGCAGTTCTTC; CDR3 protein: CSFSGGAANEQFF
clone size: many; V gene: TRBV29-1; D gene: .; J gene: TRBJ2-6; CDR3 DNA: TGCAGCGTGAGGGGGGGAAGCTCTGGGGCCAACGTCCTGACTTTC; CDR3 protein: CSVRGGSSGANVLTF
clone size: .; V gene: TRBV5-1; D gene: .; J gene: TRBJ2-4; CDR3 DNA: TGCGCCAGCACCCCGGACTCTCAAGAGGCCCAGTACTTC; CDR3 protein: CASTPDSQEAQYF
clone size: .; V gene: TRBV27; D gene: .; J gene: TRBJ1-5; CDR3 DNA: TGTGCCAGCAGGGTGTTGGCTCAGCCCCAGCATTTT; CDR3 protein: CASRVLAQPQHF
clone size: many; V gene: TRBV29-1; D gene: TRBD1; J gene: TRBJ1-2; CDR3 DNA: TGCAGCGTGGAGGACAGGGGCGGCTACACCTTC; CDR3 protein: CSVEDRGGYTF